This entry lists 29 T cell receptor beta chains sequenced from one sample in a study of spatial heterogeneity in lung cancer. Sample time point: sample taken at primary tumor resection. The input material, whole RNA from tumor, nontumor lung or frozen PBMC, was sequenced unsorted. TCRdb reanalysed the 5' RACE reads using MiXCR and keeps one entry per CDR3 protein. Of 40,000 to 45,000 distinct CDR3 sequences listed, 6.5% to 8% are singletons. Material: PBMCs, obtained at surgery. The receptors were sampled from a female donor with early-stage non-small cell lung cancer.

This clonotype was found a few times. The rearrangement uses TRBV3-1 and TRBJ2-1, with no clear D. CDR1 is LGHDT and CDR2 is YNNKEL in the germline V gene (reference sequence). V was shortened by 2 bases and J by 5 bases, with 4 bases between the two germline ends. This CDR3 has 12 residues. The CDR3 region is CASSQLDNEQFF. The CDR3 DNA reads as TGTGCCAGCAGCCAACTGGACAATGAGCAGTTCTTC.

This clonotype was counted ten times or more. The genes are TRBV20-1 and TRBJ2-4; D uncertain. This CDR3 comprises 13 residues. Trimming removed 0 bases from V and 6 bases from J, with 9 bases in between. Germline assignment: CDR1 DFQATT and CDR2 SNEGSKA (reference sequence). This CDR3 is CSARDGPRNIQYF. DNA for the CDR3: TGCAGTGCTAGAGATGGGCCACGAAACATTCAGTACTTC.

V usage is TRBV9 and J usage is TRBJ1-1; a weak D match, TRBD1 (5 bases). Germline V gene data show CDR1 as SGDLS and CDR2 as YYNGEE. V lost 6 bases and J 0 bases, leaving 18 bases between the germline ends. CDR3 length equals 16 residues. The CDR3 reads CASTPRGDFLNTEAFF. CDR3 nucleotide sequence: TGTGCCAGCACGCCCCGGGGGGATTTTCTGAACACTGAAGCTTTCTTT.

This clonotype has at least ten counts. The chain employs TRBV5-4 and TRBJ1-1; D gene unclear. Trimming took off 1 base at V and 10 bases at J, with 17 bases between the two ends. The CDR3 length is 14 residues. Germline assignment: CDR1 SGHNT and CDR2 YYREEE (reference sequence). CDR3 sequence reads: CASSLSRVGGGAFF. Written as DNA, the CDR3 is TGTGCCAGCAGCTTGTCTAGGGTGGGTGGTGGAGCTTTCTTT.

V and J are TRBV19 and TRBJ1-1; D unclear. V was trimmed by 5 bases and J by 6 bases, leaving 13 bases between them. Per the germline V gene, CDR1 is LNHDA and CDR2 is SQIVND (reference sequence). CDR3 size: 13 residues. CDR3 DNA sequence: TGTGCCAGTAGTGAAATATCAAGGGCTGAAGCTTTCTTT. Translated: CASSEISRAEAFF.

This clonotype was observed many times. V usage is TRBV9 and J usage is TRBJ2-3; 11 positions match TRBD2. V trimming: 4 bases; J trimming: 6 bases; junction bases outside the gene matches: 7. The CDR3 runs to 15 residues. The germline gives CDR1 SGDLS, CDR2 YYNGEE. CDR3 DNA sequence: TGTGCCAGCAGCTCATCTAGCGGGGGGCTTGATACGCAGTATTTT. Amino acids: CASSSSSGGLDTQYF. Variable domain in full (rest from reference TRBV9 and TRBJ2-3): DSGVTQTPKHLITATGQRVTLRCSPRSGDLSVYWYQQSLDQGLQFLIQYYNGEERAKGNILERFSAQQFPDLHSELNLSSLELGDSALYFCASSSSSGGLDTQYFGPGTRLTVL.

This clonotype was observed a handful of times. V and J are TRBV20-1 and TRBJ1-6, with D perhaps matching TRBD1 (5 bases). Germline lookup yields CDR1 DFQATT and CDR2 SNEGSKA (reference sequence). V lost 6 bases and J 10 bases, leaving 22 bases between the germline ends. This CDR3 region has 15 residues. CDR3 in DNA: TGCAGTGCCCTTCCCGGGGGAAGTGGAAGGTCACCCCTCCACTTT. Protein product: CSALPGGSGRSPLHF.

The chain joins TRBV15 to TRBJ1-5; D is perhaps TRBD1 (5 bases). The V gene's germline CDR1 is LNHNV and CDR2 YYDKDF (reference sequence). The CDR3 has 15 residues. Trimming shortened V by 1 base and J by 2 bases, and 9 bases separated the two germline ends. Written as DNA, the CDR3 is TGTGCCACCAGCAGAGTCGACAGCCGCAATCAGCCCCAGCATTTT. Its protein is CATSRVDSRNQPQHF.

This clonotype was found a few times. This chain uses TRBV23-1 with TRBJ2-2; D is perhaps TRBD1 or TRBD2 (5 bases each). TRBV23-1 is sorted into the ORF group, with uncertain function. Trimming removed 3 bases at V and 0 bases at J, with 23 bases between. The CDR3 has 20 residues. The CDR3 DNA is TGCGCCAGCAGTCATGGCCAGGGAGTACAAACGATTTCGAACACCGGGGAGCTGTTTTTT. Its protein product is CASSHGQGVQTISNTGELFF.

This clonotype was seen many times. The chain is built from TRBV27 and TRBJ2-5; TRBD2 matches 10 bases. The germline CDR1 and CDR2 sequences are MNHEY and SMNVEV (reference sequence). CDR3 size: 21 residues. V was pared by 2 bases and J by 7 bases, with 25 bases of the junction left unmatched. The CDR3 here is CASSLRGLDSGGPRRVGTQYF. CDR3 nucleotides: TGTGCCAGCAGTTTAAGGGGCCTCGATAGCGGGGGGCCTCGCCGAGTCGGGACCCAGTACTTC.

This clonotype was observed at least ten times. CDR3 nucleotides: TGTGCCTGCCAATCCGGGACTAGCGGGAGGAAGCAGTACTTC. Translating gives CACQSGTSGRKQYF. The V and J genes are TRBV6-5 and TRBJ2-7; 15 bases agree with TRBD2. CDR1 is MNHEY and CDR2 is SVGAGI in the germline V gene. The CDR3 has 14 residues. V dropped 11 bases and J dropped 8; count of bases not matched to a gene: 10.

The sample holds a few counts of this clonotype. The chain joins TRBV20-1 to TRBJ1-2, with 8 bases identical to TRBD1. Germline trimming cut 4 bases from V and 3 bases from J; bases unmatched to any gene: 1. Looked up from germline, CDR1 is DFQATT and CDR2 is SNEGSKA (reference sequence). The CDR3 has 12 residues. Written as DNA, the CDR3 is TGCAGTGCTACGGACAGGGACTATGGCTACACCTTC. This encodes CSATDRDYGYTF.

The genes are TRBV20-1 and TRBJ1-1; tentative D call: TRBD1 (5 bases). Germline V CDR1 and CDR2: DFQATT, SNEGSKA (reference sequence). The CDR3 loop spans 14 amino acids. V was pared by 0 bases and J by 6 bases, with 14 bases between. The CDR3 DNA is TGCAGTGCTAGAGAGGGGCAGGGCGTATCTGAAGCTTTCTTT. Protein sequence: CSAREGQGVSEAFF.

This clonotype came up many times. The chain is built from TRBV12-3 or TRBV12-4 and TRBJ2-5; 7 nucleotides agree with TRBD2. The CDR3 has 13 amino acids. The V and J ends lost 8 bases and 4 bases, in that order; junction bases with no gene match: 7. In DNA, the CDR3 is TGTGCCAGCCATCAAACGGGGGGAGAGACCCAGTACTTC. This gives the protein CASHQTGGETQYF.

The chain has TRBV29-1 and TRBJ2-3, with D possibly TRBD1 on 6 matching bases. V lost 7 bases, J lost 1 base, and 18 bases lay in between. Germline loops: CDR1 SQVTM, CDR2 ANQGSEA. The CDR3 runs to 15 residues. The CDR3 DNA reads TGCAGCGGGACCTGGGGGCCAGGTGGCACAGATACGCAGTATTTT. Translated, it gives CSGTWGPGGTDTQYF.

This clonotype was seen more than once but under ten times. This chain uses TRBV6-2 or TRBV6-3 with TRBJ2-7; 8 bases fit TRBD2. Germline CDR1 and CDR2: MNHEY and SVGEGT. CDR3 size: 14 residues. The V and J ends lost 11 bases and 4 bases, in that order; junction bases with no gene match: 13. CDR3 sequence (DNA): TGTGCCTCAGGAAGTCCAGCGGGGGTGTACGAGCAGTACTTC. Encoded protein: CASGSPAGVYEQYF.

The chain combines TRBV5-1 with TRBJ2-5, with 7 bases matching TRBD1. V was pared by 4 bases and J by 5 bases, with 8 bases of the junction left unmatched. The CDR3 covers 14 residues. Germline loops: CDR1 SGHRS, CDR2 YFSETQ. CDR3 DNA: TGCGCCAGCAGCCCTACGACAGGGTACGAGACCCAGTACTTC. It yields the protein CASSPTTGYETQYF. Filled out from reference TRBV5-1 and TRBJ2-5, the complete variable domain reads KAGVTQTPRYLIKTRGQQVTLSCSPISGHRSVSWYQQTPGQGLQFLFEYFSETQRNKGNFPGRFSGRQFSNSRSEMNVSTLELGDSALYLCASSPTTGYETQYFGPGTRLLVL.

This chain joins TRBV5-1 and TRBJ2-3; maybe TRBD2 (6 bases). From germline, CDR1 is SGHRS and CDR2 YFSETQ. This CDR3 region has 16 residues. V shed 4 bases and J shed 2 bases, with 17 bases lying between them. The CDR3: CASSRASRGNTDTQYF. The CDR3, as DNA: TGCGCCAGCAGCCGTGCTAGCCGGGGGAACACAGATACGCAGTATTTT.

This clonotype was observed at least ten times. The chain recombines TRBV20-1 with TRBJ2-1; a weak D match, TRBD1 (5 bases). V was trimmed by 0 bases and J by 7 bases, leaving 19 bases between them. This CDR3 has 16 amino acids. Germline CDR1 and CDR2: DFQATT and SNEGSKA (reference sequence). CDR3 bases: TGCAGTGCTAGAGATCAAAGGCAGGGTAGTCGGAATGAGCAGTTCTTC. Translating it yields CSARDQRQGSRNEQFF.

In this sample, this clonotype turned up many times. The genes are TRBV10-1 and TRBJ2-3, with D maybe TRBD2 (7 bases). The V gene lost 3 bases and the J gene lost 2 bases, with 12 bases spanning the gap. Per germline, CDR1 WNHNN and CDR2 SYGVQD (reference sequence). This CDR3 comprises 15 residues. The chain's CDR3 is CASSDPGGATDTQYF. CDR3 DNA: TGCGCCAGCAGTGACCCTGGGGGGGCCACAGATACGCAGTATTTT.

The chain employs TRBV5-5 and TRBJ1-2; D might be TRBD1 (5 bases). The CDR3 extends over 13 amino acids. In germline, CDR1 is SGHKS, CDR2 YYEKEE (reference sequence). With 4 bases removed from V and 0 bases from J, the gap between germline ends came to 7 bases. The CDR3: CASSQTANYGYTF. DNA for the CDR3: TGTGCCAGCAGCCAGACAGCTAACTATGGCTACACCTTC.

Ten or more counts support this clonotype. The genes are TRBV28 and TRBJ1-2, with a weak D call TRBD1 (5 bases). CDR1 and CDR2 from the germline V gene are MDHEN and SYDVKM. V was clipped by 3 bases and J by 8 bases, with 10 bases between them. CDR3 length: 12 residues. The CDR3 loop is CASSLGVRGYTF. Here the CDR3 DNA reads TGTGCCAGCAGTTTGGGGGTCCGAGGCTACACCTTC.

This clonotype has only a few counts. The chain has TRBV10-1 and TRBJ2-7; D is undetermined. The CDR3 runs to 15 residues. The V gene lost 8 bases and the J gene lost 5 bases, with 22 bases spanning the gap. Germline V lookup: CDR1 WNHNN, CDR2 SYGVQD (reference sequence). The chain's CDR3 is CASYFSKRTGDEQYF. The CDR3 nucleotides are TGCGCCAGCTATTTCTCGAAGCGAACCGGCGACGAGCAGTACTTC.

This clonotype was counted many times. V gene TRBV9 combines with J gene TRBJ1-1; D is undetermined. The CDR3 consists of 14 residues. V lost 4 bases to trimming and J lost 6 bases, with 16 bases between them. The germline V gene has CDR1 SGDLS and CDR2 YYNGEE. The CDR3 spells CASSKRSITSEAFF. The CDR3, as DNA: TGTGCCAGCAGCAAAAGAAGCATAACGTCTGAAGCTTTCTTT.

This clonotype occurred many times. The genes are TRBV4-2 and TRBJ2-5; D is possibly TRBD1 (5 bases). The CDR3 loop spans 14 amino acids. Trimming stripped 3 bases from V and 0 bases from J, with 8 bases between. Germline lookup yields CDR1 LGHNA and CDR2 YNFKEQ. CDR3 DNA: TGTGCCAGCAGCCAGGGGCCAAACCAAGAGACCCAGTACTTC. It translates to CASSQGPNQETQYF.

This clonotype was observed at least ten times. The rearrangement links TRBV5-1 to TRBJ2-7; 7 nucleotides agree with TRBD1. V dropped 0 bases and J dropped 5; count of bases not matched to a gene: 11. Germline V lookup: CDR1 SGHRS, CDR2 YFSETQ. This CDR3 is 16 amino acids long. The CDR3 coding sequence is TGCGCCAGCAGCTTGGCCTCTACAGGGGACCGCGACGAGCAGTACTTC. This codes for CASSLASTGDRDEQYF.

The chain uses TRBV18 and TRBJ1-1; D gene unclear. The germline gives CDR1 KGHSH, CDR2 LQKENI. The germline V and J ends were trimmed by 2 bases and 4 bases, with 11 bases remaining between them. CDR3 length: 14 amino acids. The CDR3 loop is CASSPAREGTEAFF. In DNA, the CDR3 is TGTGCCAGCTCACCAGCCAGAGAGGGCACTGAAGCTTTCTTT.

This clonotype was found many times. This chain connects TRBV5-1 to TRBJ1-1, with a possible D match to TRBD1 (5 bases). This CDR3 has 14 amino acids. Trimming shortened V by 4 bases and J by 2 bases, and 12 bases separated the two germline ends. CDR1 SGHRS and CDR2 YFSETQ come from the germline V gene. Here the CDR3 reads CASSLGRTNTEAFF. The CDR3 DNA sequence: TGCGCCAGCAGCCTTGGACGGACAAACACTGAAGCTTTCTTT.

This clonotype was observed a few times. The rearrangement joins TRBV7-2 to TRBJ2-7; 12 bases are shared with TRBD2. The CDR3 is 15 amino acids. V shed 1 base, J shed 5 bases, and the junction held 3 bases outside the gene matches. Germline V lookup: CDR1 SGHTA, CDR2 FQGNSA. The CDR3 region is CASSLGASGGDEQYF. The CDR3 DNA follows: TGTGCCAGCAGCTTAGGTGCTAGCGGGGGGGACGAGCAGTACTTC. The whole variable domain, remainder taken from reference TRBV7-2 and TRBJ2-7, is GAGVSQSPSNKVTEKGKDVELRCDPISGHTALYWYRQSLGQGLEFLIYFQGNSAPDKSGLPSDRFSAERTGGSVSTLTIQRTQQEDSAVYLCASSLGASGGDEQYFGPGTRLTVT.